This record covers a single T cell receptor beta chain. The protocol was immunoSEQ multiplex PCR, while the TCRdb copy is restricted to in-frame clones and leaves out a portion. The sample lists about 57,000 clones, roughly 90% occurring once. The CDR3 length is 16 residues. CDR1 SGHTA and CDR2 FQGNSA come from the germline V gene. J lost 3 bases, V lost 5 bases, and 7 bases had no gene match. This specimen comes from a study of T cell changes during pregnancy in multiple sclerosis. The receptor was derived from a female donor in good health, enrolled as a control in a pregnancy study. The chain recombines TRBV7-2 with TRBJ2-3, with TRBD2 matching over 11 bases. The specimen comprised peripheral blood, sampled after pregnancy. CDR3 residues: CASSQIAGGRTDTQYF. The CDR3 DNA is TGTGCCAGCAGCCAAATAGCGGGAGGGAGGACAGATACGCAGTATTTT.